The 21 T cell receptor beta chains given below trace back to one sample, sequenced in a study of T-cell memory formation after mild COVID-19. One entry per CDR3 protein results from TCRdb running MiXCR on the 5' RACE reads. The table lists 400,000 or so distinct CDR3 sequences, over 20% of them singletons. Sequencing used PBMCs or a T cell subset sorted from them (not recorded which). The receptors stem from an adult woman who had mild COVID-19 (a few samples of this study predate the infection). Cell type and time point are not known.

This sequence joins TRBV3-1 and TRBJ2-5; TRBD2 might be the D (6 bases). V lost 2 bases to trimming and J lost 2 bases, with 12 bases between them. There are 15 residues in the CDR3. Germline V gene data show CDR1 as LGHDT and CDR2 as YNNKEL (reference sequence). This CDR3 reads CASSQLDYLQETQYF. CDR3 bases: TGTGCCAGCAGCCAATTGGACTACTTACAAGAGACCCAGTACTTC.

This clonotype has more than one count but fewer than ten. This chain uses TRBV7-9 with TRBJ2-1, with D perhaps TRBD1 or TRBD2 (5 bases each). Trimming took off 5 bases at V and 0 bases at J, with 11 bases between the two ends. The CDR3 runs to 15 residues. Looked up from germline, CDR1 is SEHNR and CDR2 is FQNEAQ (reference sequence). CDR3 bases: TGTGCCAGCAGCCCGTGGGGGAGCTCCTACAATGAGCAGTTCTTC. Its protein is CASSPWGSSYNEQFF.

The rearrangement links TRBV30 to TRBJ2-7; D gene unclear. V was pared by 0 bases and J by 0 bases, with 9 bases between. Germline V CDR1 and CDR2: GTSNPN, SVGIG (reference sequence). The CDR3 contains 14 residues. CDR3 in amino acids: CAWSVGPGSYEQYF. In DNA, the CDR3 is TGTGCCTGGAGTGTAGGGCCCGGCTCCTACGAGCAGTACTTC.

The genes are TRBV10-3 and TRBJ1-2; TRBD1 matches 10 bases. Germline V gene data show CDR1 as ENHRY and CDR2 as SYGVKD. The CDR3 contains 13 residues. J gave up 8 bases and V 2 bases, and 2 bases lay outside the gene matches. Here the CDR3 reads CAISEDRGHGYTF. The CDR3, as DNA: TGTGCCATCAGTGAGGACAGGGGGCACGGCTACACCTTC.

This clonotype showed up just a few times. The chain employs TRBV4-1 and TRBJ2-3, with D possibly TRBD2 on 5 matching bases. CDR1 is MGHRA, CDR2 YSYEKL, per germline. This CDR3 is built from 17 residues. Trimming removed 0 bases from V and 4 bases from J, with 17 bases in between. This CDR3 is CASSQDLGGRLPDTQYF. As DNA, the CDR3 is TGCGCCAGCAGCCAAGATCTCGGCGGGCGGCTTCCAGATACGCAGTATTTT.

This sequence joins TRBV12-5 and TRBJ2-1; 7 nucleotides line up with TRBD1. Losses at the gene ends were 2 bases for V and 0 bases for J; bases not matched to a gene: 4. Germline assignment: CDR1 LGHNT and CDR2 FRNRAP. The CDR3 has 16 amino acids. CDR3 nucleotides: TGTGCTAGTGGTTTGCGAGGGGACAGCTCCTACAATGAGCAGTTCTTC. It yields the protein CASGLRGDSSYNEQFF.

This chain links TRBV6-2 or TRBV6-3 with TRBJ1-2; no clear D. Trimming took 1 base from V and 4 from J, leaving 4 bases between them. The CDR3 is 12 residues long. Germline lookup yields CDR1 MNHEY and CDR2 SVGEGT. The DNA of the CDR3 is TGTGCCAGCAGTTACTGGCCCTATGGCTACACCTTC. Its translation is CASSYWPYGYTF.

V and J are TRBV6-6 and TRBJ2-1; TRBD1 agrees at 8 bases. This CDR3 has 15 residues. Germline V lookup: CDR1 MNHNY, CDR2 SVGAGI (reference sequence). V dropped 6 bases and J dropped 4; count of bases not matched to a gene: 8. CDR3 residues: CASSAGRGLYNEQFF. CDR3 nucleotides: TGTGCCAGCAGCGCGGGCAGGGGGCTATACAATGAGCAGTTCTTC.

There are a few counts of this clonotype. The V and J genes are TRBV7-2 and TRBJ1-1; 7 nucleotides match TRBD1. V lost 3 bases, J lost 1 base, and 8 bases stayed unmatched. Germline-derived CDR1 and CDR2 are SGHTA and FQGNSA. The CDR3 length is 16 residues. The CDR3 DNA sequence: TGTGCCAGCAGCTTCGGTCCGGGACAGAGGAACACTGAAGCTTTCTTT. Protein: CASSFGPGQRNTEAFF.

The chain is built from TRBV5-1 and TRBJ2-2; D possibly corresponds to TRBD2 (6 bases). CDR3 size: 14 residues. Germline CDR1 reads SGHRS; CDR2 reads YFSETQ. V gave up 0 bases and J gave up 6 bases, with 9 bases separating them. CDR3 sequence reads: CASSLVLAPGELFF. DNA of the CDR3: TGCGCCAGCAGCTTGGTCCTAGCGCCCGGGGAGCTGTTTTTT.

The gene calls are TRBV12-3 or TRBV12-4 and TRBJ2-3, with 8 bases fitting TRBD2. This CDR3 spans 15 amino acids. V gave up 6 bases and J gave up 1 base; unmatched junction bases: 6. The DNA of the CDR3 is TGTGCCAGCAGGCTCGGGGGGGGCGGCACAGATACGCAGTATTTT. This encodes CASRLGGGGTDTQYF.

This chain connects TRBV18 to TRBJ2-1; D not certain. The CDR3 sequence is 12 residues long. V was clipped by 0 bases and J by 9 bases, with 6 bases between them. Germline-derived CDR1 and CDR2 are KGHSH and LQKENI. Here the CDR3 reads CASSPPRSEQFF. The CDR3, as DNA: TGTGCCAGCTCACCACCGCGCAGTGAGCAGTTCTTC.

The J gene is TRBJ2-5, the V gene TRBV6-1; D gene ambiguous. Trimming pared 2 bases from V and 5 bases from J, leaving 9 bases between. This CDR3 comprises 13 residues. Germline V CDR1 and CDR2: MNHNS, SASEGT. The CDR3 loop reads CASSEFWAETQYF. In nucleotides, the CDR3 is TGTGCCAGCAGTGAATTTTGGGCGGAGACCCAGTACTTC.

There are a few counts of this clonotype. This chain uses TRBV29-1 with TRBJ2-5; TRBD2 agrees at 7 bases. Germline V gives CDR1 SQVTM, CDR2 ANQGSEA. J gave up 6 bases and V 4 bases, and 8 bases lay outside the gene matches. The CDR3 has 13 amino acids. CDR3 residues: CSVGLLGRQTQYF. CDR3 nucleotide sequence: TGCAGCGTTGGACTTCTCGGGAGGCAGACCCAGTACTTC. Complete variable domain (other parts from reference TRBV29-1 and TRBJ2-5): SAVISQKPSRDICQRGTSLTIQCQVDSQVTMMFWYRQQPGQSLTLIATANQGSEATYESGFVIDKFPISRPNLTFSTLTVSNMSPEDSSIYLCSVGLLGRQTQYFGPGTRLLVL.

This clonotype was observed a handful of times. CDR3 amino acids: CASSLASVGYTF. The CDR3 nucleotides read TGTGCCAGCAGTTTGGCGTCAGTCGGCTACACCTTC. The V gene is TRBV12-3 or TRBV12-4, the J gene TRBJ1-2; D not resolved. CDR3 size: 12 residues. V lost 3 bases to trimming and J lost 8 bases, with 10 bases between them.

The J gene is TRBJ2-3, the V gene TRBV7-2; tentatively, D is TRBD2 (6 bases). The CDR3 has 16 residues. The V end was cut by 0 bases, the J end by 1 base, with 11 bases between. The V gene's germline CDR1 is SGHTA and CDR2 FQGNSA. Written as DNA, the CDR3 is TGTGCCAGCAGCTTAGCGCTGGGACTTCGCACAGATACGCAGTATTTT. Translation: CASSLALGLRTDTQYF. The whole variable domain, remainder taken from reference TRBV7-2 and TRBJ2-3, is GAGVSQSPSNKVTEKGKDVELRCDPISGHTALYWYRQSLGQGLEFLIYFQGNSAPDKSGLPSDRFSAERTGGSVSTLTIQRTQQEDSAVYLCASSLALGLRTDTQYFGPGTRLTVL.

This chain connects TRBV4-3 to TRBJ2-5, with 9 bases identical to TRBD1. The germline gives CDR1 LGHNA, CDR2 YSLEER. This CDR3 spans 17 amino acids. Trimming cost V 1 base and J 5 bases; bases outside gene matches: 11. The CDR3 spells CASSQGELQGARETQYF. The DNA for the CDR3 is TGCGCCAGCAGCCAAGGGGAATTACAGGGGGCTAGGGAGACCCAGTACTTC.

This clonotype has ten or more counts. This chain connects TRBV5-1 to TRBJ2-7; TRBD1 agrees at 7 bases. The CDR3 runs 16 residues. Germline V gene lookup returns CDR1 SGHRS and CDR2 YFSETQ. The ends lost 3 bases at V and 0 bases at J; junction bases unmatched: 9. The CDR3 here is CASSSRGQASSYEQYF. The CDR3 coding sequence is TGCGCCAGCAGCTCGCGCGGACAGGCTTCCTCCTACGAGCAGTACTTC.

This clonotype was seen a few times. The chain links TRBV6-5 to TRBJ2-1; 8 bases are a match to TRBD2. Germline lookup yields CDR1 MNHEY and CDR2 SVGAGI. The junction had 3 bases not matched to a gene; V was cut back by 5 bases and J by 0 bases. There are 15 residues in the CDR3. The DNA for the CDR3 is TGTGCCAGCAGTACAAGCGGGAGCTCCTACAATGAGCAGTTCTTC. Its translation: CASSTSGSSYNEQFF.

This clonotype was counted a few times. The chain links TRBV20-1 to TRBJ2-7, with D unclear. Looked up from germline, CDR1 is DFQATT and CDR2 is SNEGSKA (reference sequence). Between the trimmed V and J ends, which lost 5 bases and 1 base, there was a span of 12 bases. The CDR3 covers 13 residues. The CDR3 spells CSAGPSTSYEQYF. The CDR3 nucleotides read TGCAGTGCTGGGCCTAGTACGTCCTACGAGCAGTACTTC.

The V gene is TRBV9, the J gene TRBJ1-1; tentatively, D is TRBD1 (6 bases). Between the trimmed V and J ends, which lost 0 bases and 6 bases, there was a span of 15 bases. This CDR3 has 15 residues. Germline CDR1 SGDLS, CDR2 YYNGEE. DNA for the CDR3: TGTGCCAGCAGCGTAGGGGGGCATAATCGGGCTGAAGCTTTCTTT. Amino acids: CASSVGGHNRAEAFF.